This entry lists 14 T cell receptor beta chains sequenced from one sample in a study of blood T cells in healthy people across ages. For the second PCR, which ran for about 7 to 11 cycles, a sample-barcoded 5' primer and a J-beta primer mix were used. One entry per CDR3 protein, called by TCRdb with MiXCR from the 5' RACE reads. Seen here are more than 700,000 distinct CDR3 sequences, about 47% observed once, and the top ten hold around a sixth. The sequenced sample consisted of blood. These TCRs come from a man older than 75 in good health.

CDR3 sequence reads: CSARGASSSGVGYEQYF. CDR3 nucleotide sequence: TGCAGTGCTAGAGGAGCCAGTAGCAGCGGAGTCGGGTACGAGCAGTACTTC. The chain uses TRBV20-1 and TRBJ2-7; TRBD2 might be the D (5 bases). V lost 1 base and J lost 4, with 23 bases in between. This CDR3 comprises 17 residues. CDR1 and CDR2 (germline): DFQATT, SNEGSKA (reference sequence).

The gene calls are TRBV4-2 and TRBJ2-1; D remains ambiguous. V was shortened by 0 bases and J by 2 bases, with 14 bases between the two germline ends. This CDR3 is built from 17 residues. Germline V gives CDR1 LGHNA, CDR2 YNFKEQ. The CDR3 DNA reads TGTGCCAGCAGCCAAGAACCGGGCCCTGGGCCCTACAATGAGCAGTTCTTC. It yields the protein CASSQEPGPGPYNEQFF.

This clonotype came up many times. The V call is TRBV24-1, the J call TRBJ2-1; 7 bases are shared with TRBD1. The trim removed 4 bases at V and 6 bases at J, leaving 11 bases unmatched. The germline V gene has CDR1 KGHDR and CDR2 SFDVKD. The CDR3 has 16 residues. The DNA of the CDR3 is TGTGCCACCAGTGACTCAGGGGGTCAGGCGCGCAATGAGCAGTTCTTC. Encoded protein: CATSDSGGQARNEQFF.

The gene calls are TRBV9 and TRBJ2-1, with 13 bases aligning to TRBD2. V trimming: 2 bases; J trimming: 7 bases; junction bases outside the gene matches: 6. This CDR3 contains 16 residues. CDR1 is SGDLS and CDR2 is YYNGEE in the germline V gene. This CDR3 is CASSVWTSGRLNEQFF. CDR3 nucleotide sequence: TGTGCCAGCAGCGTGTGGACTAGCGGGAGATTGAATGAGCAGTTCTTC.

The sample holds one count of this clonotype. This chain links TRBV6-5 with TRBJ1-1; 8 bases are a match to TRBD1. Trimming at V came to 5 bases and at J to 2 bases, leaving 7 bases not matched to a gene. The germline CDR1 and CDR2 sequences are MNHEY and SVGAGI. This CDR3 spans 15 amino acids. CDR3 bases: TGTGCCAGCAGTACGACAGGGGACATCAACACTGAAGCTTTCTTT. It is translated as CASSTTGDINTEAFF.

The rearrangement joins TRBV4-3 to TRBJ2-7, with 8 bases that match TRBD1. This CDR3 comprises 17 residues. The J segment lost 3 bases and the V segment lost 2 bases, leaving 12 bases of the junction unmatched. CDR1 is LGHNA and CDR2 is YSLEER in the germline V gene. CDR3 protein: CASSQHVPGQVFYEQYF. The CDR3, as DNA: TGCGCCAGCAGCCAACACGTTCCGGGACAGGTTTTCTACGAGCAGTACTTC.

The sample holds one count of this clonotype. V is TRBV19 and J is TRBJ2-5, with a possible D match to TRBD2 (5 bases). The CDR3 is made up of 15 amino acids. The germline V gene has CDR1 LNHDA and CDR2 SQIVND (reference sequence). V lost 5 bases and J lost 4, with 17 bases in between. In DNA form, the CDR3 reads TGTGCCAGTAGTCTCTCGGGAAACACTGGAGAGACCCAGTACTTC. Translation gives CASSLSGNTGETQYF.

This clonotype appeared a few times. Written as DNA, the CDR3 is TGTGCCAGCAGCGGCGCGGGAGGACCCCATACGCAGTATTTT. Translating it yields CASSGAGGPHTQYF. The rearrangement uses TRBV5-4 and TRBJ2-3; 8 bases fit TRBD2. Germline V gene data show CDR1 as SGHNT and CDR2 as YYREEE (reference sequence). The CDR3 consists of 14 residues. V shed 4 bases and J 7 bases; nucleotides not matched to a gene: 8.

The sample holds one count of this clonotype. Just one base apart from a much larger clone, this may be a read error. The chain uses TRBV15 and TRBJ2-5; D ambiguous. Germline V CDR1 and CDR2: LNHNV, YYDKDF (reference sequence). With 7 bases removed from V and 4 bases from J, the gap between germline ends came to 13 bases. The CDR3 contains 13 residues. CDR3 nucleotide sequence: TGTGCCACCAACGCAGTGTTGGTAGAGACCCAGTACTTC. Residues: CATNAVLVETQYF.

In this sample, this clonotype turned up once. The V gene is TRBV27, the J gene TRBJ1-2, with TRBD1 identical over 8 bases. Per germline, CDR1 MNHEY and CDR2 SMNVEV (reference sequence). CDR3 length: 13 residues. The V and J ends lost 6 bases and 4 bases, in that order; junction bases with no gene match: 4. This chain's CDR3 is CASRQGQAYGYTF. Written as DNA, the CDR3 is TGTGCCAGCAGGCAGGGACAGGCCTATGGCTACACCTTC.

This clonotype has more than one count but fewer than ten. V usage is TRBV20-1 and J usage is TRBJ2-1; D perhaps matches TRBD1 (6 bases). Trimming stripped 4 bases from V and 0 bases from J, with 16 bases between. This CDR3 contains 16 residues. Germline CDR1 DFQATT, CDR2 SNEGSKA (reference sequence). CDR3 in DNA: TGCAGTGCTATAAAACTTGGGACAAGCTCCTACAATGAGCAGTTCTTC. As protein: CSAIKLGTSSYNEQFF.

As concerns this clonotype: The junction departs from germline at one end; a sequencing error may be responsible. CDR3 residues: CVISDKLFGDTQYF. DNA of the CDR3: TGTGTCATCAGTGACAAATTGTTCGGAGATACGCAGTATTTT. The rearrangement uses TRBV10-3 and TRBJ2-3; D gene uncertain. The CDR3 loop spans 14 amino acids. The germline CDR1 and CDR2 sequences are ENHRY and SYGVKD.

V and J are TRBV7-2 and TRBJ2-2; D is ambiguous. V lost 5 bases, J lost 7 bases, and 11 bases lay in between. There are 13 residues in the CDR3. CDR1 SGHTA and CDR2 FQGNSA come from the germline V gene. Here the CDR3 reads CASSPRSHGELFF. CDR3 in DNA: TGTGCCAGCAGCCCCCGGTCGCACGGGGAGCTGTTTTTT. Full variable domain (rest looked up from reference TRBV7-2 and TRBJ2-2): GAGVSQSPSNKVTEKGKDVELRCDPISGHTALYWYRQSLGQGLEFLIYFQGNSAPDKSGLPSDRFSAERTGGSVSTLTIQRTQQEDSAVYLCASSPRSHGELFFGEGSRLTVL.

For this clonotype: A much larger clone lies one base from this, so it may be a read error. The J gene is TRBJ1-2, the V gene TRBV10-3, with D hard to call. The CDR3 is 15 residues long. Germline CDR1 is ENHRY and CDR2 is SYGVKD. CDR3 region: CAISESREDNYGHTF. CDR3 nucleotide sequence: TGTGCCATCAGTGAGTCGAGGGAGGATAACTATGGCCACACCTTC.